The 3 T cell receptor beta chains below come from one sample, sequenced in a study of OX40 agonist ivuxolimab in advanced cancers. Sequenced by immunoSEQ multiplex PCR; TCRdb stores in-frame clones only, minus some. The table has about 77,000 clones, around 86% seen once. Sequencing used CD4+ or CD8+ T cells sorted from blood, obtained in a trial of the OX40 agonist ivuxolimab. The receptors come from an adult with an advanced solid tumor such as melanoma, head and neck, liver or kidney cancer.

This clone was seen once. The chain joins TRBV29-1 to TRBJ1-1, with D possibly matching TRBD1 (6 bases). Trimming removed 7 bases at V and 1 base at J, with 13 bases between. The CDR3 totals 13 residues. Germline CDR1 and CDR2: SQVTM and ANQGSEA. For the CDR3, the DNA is TGCAGCGGGAGGGGGGTGCGGAACACTGAAGCTTTCTTT. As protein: CSGRGVRNTEAFF.

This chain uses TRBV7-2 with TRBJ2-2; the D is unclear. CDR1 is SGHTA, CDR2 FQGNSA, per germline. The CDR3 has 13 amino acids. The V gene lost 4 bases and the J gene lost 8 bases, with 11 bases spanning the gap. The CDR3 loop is CASSSIVGGELFF. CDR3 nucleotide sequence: TGTGCCAGCAGCTCCATAGTTGGGGGGGAGCTGTTTTTT.

The CDR3 loop reads CAITQSLSTDTQYF. The CDR3 DNA reads TGTGCCATCACCCAGTCCCTGAGCACAGATACGCAGTATTTT. The chain has TRBV10-3 and TRBJ2-3; D gene uncertain. V lost 7 bases and J 0 bases, leaving 11 bases between the germline ends. The CDR3 sequence is 14 residues long. The germline CDR1 and CDR2 sequences are ENHRY and SYGVKD.